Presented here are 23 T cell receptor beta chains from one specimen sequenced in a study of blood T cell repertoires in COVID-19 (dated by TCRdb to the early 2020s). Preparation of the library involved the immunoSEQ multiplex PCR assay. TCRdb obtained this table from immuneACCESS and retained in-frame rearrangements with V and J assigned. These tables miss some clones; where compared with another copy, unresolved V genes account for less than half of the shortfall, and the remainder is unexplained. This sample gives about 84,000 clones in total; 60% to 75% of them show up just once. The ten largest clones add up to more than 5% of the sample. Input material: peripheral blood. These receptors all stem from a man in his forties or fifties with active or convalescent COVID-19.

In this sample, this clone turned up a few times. Here the CDR3 reads CASSLSGNQPQHF. The CDR3 nucleotides are TGTGCCAGCAGCTTGTCAGGTAATCAGCCCCAGCATTTT. This chain links TRBV5-6 with TRBJ1-5; no reliable D call. The germline V and J ends were trimmed by 1 base and 4 bases, with 6 bases remaining between them. The germline CDR1 and CDR2 sequences are SGHDT and YYEEEE. The CDR3 runs 13 residues. Full variable domain (remainder filled in from reference TRBV5-6 and TRBJ1-5): DAGVTQSPTHLIKTRGQQVTLRCSPKSGHDTVSWYQQALGQGPQFIFQYYEEEERQRGNFPDRFSGHQFPNYSSELNVNALLLGDSALYLCASSLSGNQPQHFGDGTRLSIL.

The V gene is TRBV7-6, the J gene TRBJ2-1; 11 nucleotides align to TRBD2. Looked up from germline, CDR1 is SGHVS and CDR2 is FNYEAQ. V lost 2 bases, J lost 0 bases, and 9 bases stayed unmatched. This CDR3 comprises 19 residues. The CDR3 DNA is TGTGCCAGCAGCTTACCGGAGCTAGCGGGGGGTAACTCCTACAATGAGCAGTTCTTC. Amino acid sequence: CASSLPELAGGNSYNEQFF.

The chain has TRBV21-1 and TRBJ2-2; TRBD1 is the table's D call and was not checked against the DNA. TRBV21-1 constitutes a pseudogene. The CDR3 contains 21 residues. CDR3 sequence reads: CASSKVVPGQGSLLNTGELFF. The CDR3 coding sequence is TGTGCCAGCAGCAAAGTAGTACCGGGACAGGGGTCTTTATTGAACACCGGGGAGCTGTTTTTT.

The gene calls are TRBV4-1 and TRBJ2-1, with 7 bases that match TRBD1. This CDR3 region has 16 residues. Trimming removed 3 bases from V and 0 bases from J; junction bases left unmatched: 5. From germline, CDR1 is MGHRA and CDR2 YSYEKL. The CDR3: CASSQGQFSSYNEQFF. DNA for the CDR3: TGCGCCAGCAGCCAGGGACAGTTCAGCTCCTACAATGAGCAGTTCTTC.

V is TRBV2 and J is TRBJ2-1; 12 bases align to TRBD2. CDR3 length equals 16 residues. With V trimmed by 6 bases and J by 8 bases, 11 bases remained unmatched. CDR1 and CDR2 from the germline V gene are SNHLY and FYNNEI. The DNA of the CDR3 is TGTGCCAGCAGGCCGCCTAGCGGGGGGGGAAAGGATGAGCAGTTCTTC. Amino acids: CASRPPSGGGKDEQFF.

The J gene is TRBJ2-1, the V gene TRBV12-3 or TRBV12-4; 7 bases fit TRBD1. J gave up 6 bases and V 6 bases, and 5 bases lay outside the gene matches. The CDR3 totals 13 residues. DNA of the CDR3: TGTGCCAGCAGCCCGAACAGGGGCAATGAGCAGTTCTTC. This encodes CASSPNRGNEQFF.

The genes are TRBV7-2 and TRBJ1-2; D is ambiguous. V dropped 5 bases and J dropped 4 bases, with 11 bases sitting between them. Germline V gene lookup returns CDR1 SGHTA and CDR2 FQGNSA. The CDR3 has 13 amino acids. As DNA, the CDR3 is TGTGCCAGCAGCCCAGAAATCCCCTATGGCTACACCTTC. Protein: CASSPEIPYGYTF.

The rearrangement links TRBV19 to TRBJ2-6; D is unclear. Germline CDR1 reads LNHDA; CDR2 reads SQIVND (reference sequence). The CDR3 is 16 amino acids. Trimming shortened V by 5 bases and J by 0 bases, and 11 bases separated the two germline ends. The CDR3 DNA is TGTGCCAGTAGTGCAACATTACGCTCTGGGGCCAACGTCCTGACTTTC. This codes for CASSATLRSGANVLTF.

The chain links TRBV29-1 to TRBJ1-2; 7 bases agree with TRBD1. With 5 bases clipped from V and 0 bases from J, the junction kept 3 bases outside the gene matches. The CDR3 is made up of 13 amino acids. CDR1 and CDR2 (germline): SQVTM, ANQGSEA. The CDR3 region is CSVRDSSNYGYTF. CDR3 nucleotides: TGCAGCGTTAGGGACAGCTCTAACTATGGCTACACCTTC.

This chain's CDR3 is CASSPARGSNQPQHF. DNA for the CDR3: TGTGCCAGCTCACCCGCGCGGGGGAGCAATCAGCCCCAGCATTTT. The J gene is TRBJ1-5, the V gene TRBV18, with a possible D match to TRBD1 (5 bases). This CDR3 region has 15 residues. The ends were cut back, 3 bases at V and 1 base at J, with 10 bases in the middle. Germline CDR1 reads KGHSH; CDR2 reads LQKENI.

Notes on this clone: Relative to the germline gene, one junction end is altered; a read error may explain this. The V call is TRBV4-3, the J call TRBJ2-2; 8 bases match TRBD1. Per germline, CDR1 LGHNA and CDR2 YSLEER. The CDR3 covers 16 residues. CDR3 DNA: TGCGCCAGCAGACAAGCCGGGACAGGGAACACCGGGGAGCTGTTTTTT. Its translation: CASRQAGTGNTGELFF.

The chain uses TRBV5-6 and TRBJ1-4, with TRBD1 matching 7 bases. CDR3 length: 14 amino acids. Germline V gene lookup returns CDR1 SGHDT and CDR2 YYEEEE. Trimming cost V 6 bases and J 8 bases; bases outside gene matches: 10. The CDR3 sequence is CASTIPGGNEKLFF. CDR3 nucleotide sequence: TGTGCCAGCACCATCCCAGGGGGTAACGAAAAACTGTTTTTT.

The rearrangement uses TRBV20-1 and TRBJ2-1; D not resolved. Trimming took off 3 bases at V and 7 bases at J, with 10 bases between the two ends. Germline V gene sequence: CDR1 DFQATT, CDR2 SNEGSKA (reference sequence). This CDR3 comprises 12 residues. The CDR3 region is CSASMSSNEQFF. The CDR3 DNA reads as TGCAGTGCTAGTATGTCTTCGAATGAGCAGTTCTTC.

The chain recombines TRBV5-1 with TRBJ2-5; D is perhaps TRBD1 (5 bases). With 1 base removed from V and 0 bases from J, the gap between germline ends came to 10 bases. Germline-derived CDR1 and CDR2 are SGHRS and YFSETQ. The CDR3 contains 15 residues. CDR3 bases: TGCGCCAGCAGCTTGACAGGCCGATACCAAGAGACCCAGTACTTC. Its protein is CASSLTGRYQETQYF.

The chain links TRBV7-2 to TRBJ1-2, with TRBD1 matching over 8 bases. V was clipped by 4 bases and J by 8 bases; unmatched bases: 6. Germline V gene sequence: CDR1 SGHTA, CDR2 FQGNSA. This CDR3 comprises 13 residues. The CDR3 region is CASSSGRGLGYTF. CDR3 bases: TGTGCCAGCAGCTCCGGCAGGGGGCTCGGCTACACCTTC. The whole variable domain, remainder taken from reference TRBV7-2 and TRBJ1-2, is GAGVSQSPSNKVTEKGKDVELRCDPISGHTALYWYRQSLGQGLEFLIYFQGNSAPDKSGLPSDRFSAERTGGSVSTLTIQRTQQEDSAVYLCASSSGRGLGYTFGSGTRLTVV.

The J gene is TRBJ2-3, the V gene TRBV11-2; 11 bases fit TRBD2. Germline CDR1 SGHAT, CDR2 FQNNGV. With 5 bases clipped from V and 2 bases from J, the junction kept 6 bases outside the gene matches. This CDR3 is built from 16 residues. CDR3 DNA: TGTGCCAGCAGCACACTAGCGGGGGCCCCCACAGATACGCAGTATTTT. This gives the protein CASSTLAGAPTDTQYF.

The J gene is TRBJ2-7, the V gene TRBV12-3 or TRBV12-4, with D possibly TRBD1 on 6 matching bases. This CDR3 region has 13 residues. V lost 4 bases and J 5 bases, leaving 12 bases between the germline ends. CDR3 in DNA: TGTGCCAGCAGTTCCCCAGGGGAACACGAGCAGTACTTC. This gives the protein CASSSPGEHEQYF.

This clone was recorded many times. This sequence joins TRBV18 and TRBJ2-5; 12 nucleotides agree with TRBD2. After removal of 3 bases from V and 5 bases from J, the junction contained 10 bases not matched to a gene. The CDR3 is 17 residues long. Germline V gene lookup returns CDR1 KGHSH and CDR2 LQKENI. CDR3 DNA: TGTGCCAGCTCACCCCCTAGCGGGGGGGCCGAGGGGGAGACCCAGTACTTC. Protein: CASSPPSGGAEGETQYF.

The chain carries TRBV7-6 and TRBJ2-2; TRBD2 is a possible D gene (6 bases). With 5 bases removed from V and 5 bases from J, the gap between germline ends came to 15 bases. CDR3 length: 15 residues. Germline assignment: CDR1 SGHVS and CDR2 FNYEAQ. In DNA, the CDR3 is TGTGCCAGCAGCGATTTCGGGACTGAGACCGGGGAGCTGTTTTTT. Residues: CASSDFGTETGELFF.

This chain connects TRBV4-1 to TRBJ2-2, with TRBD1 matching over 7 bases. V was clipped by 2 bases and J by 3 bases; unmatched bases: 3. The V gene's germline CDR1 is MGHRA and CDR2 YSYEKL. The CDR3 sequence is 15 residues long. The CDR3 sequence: CASSQNRGDTGELFF. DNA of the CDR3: TGCGCCAGCAGCCAAAACAGGGGTGACACCGGGGAGCTGTTTTTT.

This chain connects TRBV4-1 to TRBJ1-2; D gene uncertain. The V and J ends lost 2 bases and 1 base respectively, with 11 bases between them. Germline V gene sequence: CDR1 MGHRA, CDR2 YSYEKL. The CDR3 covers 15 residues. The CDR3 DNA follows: TGCGCCAGCAGCCAAAATGGACTGGTTAACTATGGCTACACCTTC. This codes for CASSQNGLVNYGYTF.

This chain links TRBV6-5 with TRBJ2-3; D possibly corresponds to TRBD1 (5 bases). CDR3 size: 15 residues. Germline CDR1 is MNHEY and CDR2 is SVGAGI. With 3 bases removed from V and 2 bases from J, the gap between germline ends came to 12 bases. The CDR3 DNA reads TGTGCCAGCAGTTATGTGGGGCCCCCCACAGATACGCAGTATTTT. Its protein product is CASSYVGPPTDTQYF.

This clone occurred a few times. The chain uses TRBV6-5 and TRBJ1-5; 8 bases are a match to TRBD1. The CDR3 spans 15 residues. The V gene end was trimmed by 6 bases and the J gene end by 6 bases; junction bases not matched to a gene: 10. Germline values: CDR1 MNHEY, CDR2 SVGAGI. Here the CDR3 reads CASRPQGAHGQPQHF. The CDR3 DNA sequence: TGTGCCAGCAGACCTCAGGGGGCGCACGGTCAGCCCCAGCATTTT.